The clone carrying this T cell receptor beta chain was observed a single time. What it recognizes is unknown. The sample is drawn from a study of cytomegalovirus exposure and HLA in healthy donors. Overall study context: Around 77% of around 400 genotyped donors fell in the Caucasian-associated ancestry cluster.

General observations from the study: Most CMV-associated TCR beta chains were later found to appear HLA-restricted. Analyses of presence and absence presupposed an approximately uniform sequencing depth across donors.

A multiplex PCR was run with 60 Vbeta primers and 13 Jbeta primers. Clones were sequenced by immunoSEQ multiplex PCR, and TCRdb holds only the in-frame ones, with some missing. Among roughly 150,000 clones listed, around 80% were seen once. With 6 bases clipped from V and 4 bases from J, the junction kept 7 bases outside the gene matches. The CDR3 loop spans 16 amino acids. Looked up from germline, CDR1 is KGHSH and CDR2 is LQKENI. The clonotype comes from a young man in good health. The gene calls are TRBV18 and TRBJ2-5; 14 bases fit TRBD2. Input material: PBMCs. The chain's CDR3 is CASSPGLAGVSETQYF. CDR3 nucleotide sequence: TGTGCCAGCTCGCCGGGACTAGCGGGAGTGTCAGAGACCCAGTACTTC. The full variable domain, with the rest looked up from reference TRBV18 and TRBJ2-5, is NAGVMQNPRHLVRRRGQEARLRCSPMKGHSHVYWYRQLPEEGLKFMVYLQKENIIDESGMPKERFSAEFPKEGPSILRIQQVVRGDSAAYFCASSPGLAGVSETQYFGPGTRLLVL.